This T cell receptor beta chain originates from a study of CD8 T cell repertoires and HIV-1 epitope variants. About the study: Separate wells received one of Twenty-five Gag or Nef variant peptides. Epitopes were three Gag families plus Nef HW9 and YT9. Enriched T cells were co-cultured with equal numbers of autologous T cell-negative antigen-presenting cells.

Repertoires were generated with immunoSEQ multiplex PCR, while TCRdb's copy carries only in-frame clones and drops some. Here the sample spans some 7,000 clones, 66% being singletons. Study results and caveats: Of fewer than 10 antigen-specific beta clonotypes, about 6 appeared to cross-react with escape variants.

As for this clone: Antigen: not known.

The V and J ends lost 1 base and 5 bases respectively, with 5 bases between them. CDR1 and CDR2 from the germline V gene are PRHDT and FYEKMQ (reference sequence). The CDR3 has 13 amino acids. The J gene is TRBJ1-4, the V gene TRBV13, with D possibly matching TRBD1 (5 bases). The receptor was isolated from a male donor with HIV. Specimen: cultured CD8+ T cells derived from PBMCs. CDR3 in DNA: TGTGCCAGCAGCTTAGAGGGGAATGAAAAACTGTTTTTT. Translated, it gives CASSLEGNEKLFF.